This T cell receptor (beta chain) was recovered during a study of blood T cell repertoires in COVID-19. Overall study context: Sites in the United States, Italy and Spain provided acute and convalescent COVID-19 samples. Sources were T cells, B-cell-depleted T cells, or PBMCs; the material itself was cDNA or gDNA.

Germline loops: CDR1 SGHAT, CDR2 FQNNGV. CDR3 length equals 14 residues. V was clipped by 7 bases and J by 4 bases, with 16 bases between them. The authors' processing: Reference gene primer amplification gave nucleated cell count estimates. Produced via immunoSEQ multiplex PCR; TCRdb's table is partial and in-frame only. The DNA was the basis for D and trimming; V, J and clone size are from that table. The sample has about 250,000 clones; 83% are singletons. The sample consisted of peripheral blood. The TCR comes from a human donor in a cohort sampled during active COVID-19. The J gene is TRBJ2-5, the V gene TRBV11-2, with D possibly TRBD2 on 5 matching bases. The CDR3 region is CASNNGVTLETQYF. CDR3 DNA sequence: TGTGCCAGCAACAACGGGGTTACGTTAGAGACCCAGTACTTC.